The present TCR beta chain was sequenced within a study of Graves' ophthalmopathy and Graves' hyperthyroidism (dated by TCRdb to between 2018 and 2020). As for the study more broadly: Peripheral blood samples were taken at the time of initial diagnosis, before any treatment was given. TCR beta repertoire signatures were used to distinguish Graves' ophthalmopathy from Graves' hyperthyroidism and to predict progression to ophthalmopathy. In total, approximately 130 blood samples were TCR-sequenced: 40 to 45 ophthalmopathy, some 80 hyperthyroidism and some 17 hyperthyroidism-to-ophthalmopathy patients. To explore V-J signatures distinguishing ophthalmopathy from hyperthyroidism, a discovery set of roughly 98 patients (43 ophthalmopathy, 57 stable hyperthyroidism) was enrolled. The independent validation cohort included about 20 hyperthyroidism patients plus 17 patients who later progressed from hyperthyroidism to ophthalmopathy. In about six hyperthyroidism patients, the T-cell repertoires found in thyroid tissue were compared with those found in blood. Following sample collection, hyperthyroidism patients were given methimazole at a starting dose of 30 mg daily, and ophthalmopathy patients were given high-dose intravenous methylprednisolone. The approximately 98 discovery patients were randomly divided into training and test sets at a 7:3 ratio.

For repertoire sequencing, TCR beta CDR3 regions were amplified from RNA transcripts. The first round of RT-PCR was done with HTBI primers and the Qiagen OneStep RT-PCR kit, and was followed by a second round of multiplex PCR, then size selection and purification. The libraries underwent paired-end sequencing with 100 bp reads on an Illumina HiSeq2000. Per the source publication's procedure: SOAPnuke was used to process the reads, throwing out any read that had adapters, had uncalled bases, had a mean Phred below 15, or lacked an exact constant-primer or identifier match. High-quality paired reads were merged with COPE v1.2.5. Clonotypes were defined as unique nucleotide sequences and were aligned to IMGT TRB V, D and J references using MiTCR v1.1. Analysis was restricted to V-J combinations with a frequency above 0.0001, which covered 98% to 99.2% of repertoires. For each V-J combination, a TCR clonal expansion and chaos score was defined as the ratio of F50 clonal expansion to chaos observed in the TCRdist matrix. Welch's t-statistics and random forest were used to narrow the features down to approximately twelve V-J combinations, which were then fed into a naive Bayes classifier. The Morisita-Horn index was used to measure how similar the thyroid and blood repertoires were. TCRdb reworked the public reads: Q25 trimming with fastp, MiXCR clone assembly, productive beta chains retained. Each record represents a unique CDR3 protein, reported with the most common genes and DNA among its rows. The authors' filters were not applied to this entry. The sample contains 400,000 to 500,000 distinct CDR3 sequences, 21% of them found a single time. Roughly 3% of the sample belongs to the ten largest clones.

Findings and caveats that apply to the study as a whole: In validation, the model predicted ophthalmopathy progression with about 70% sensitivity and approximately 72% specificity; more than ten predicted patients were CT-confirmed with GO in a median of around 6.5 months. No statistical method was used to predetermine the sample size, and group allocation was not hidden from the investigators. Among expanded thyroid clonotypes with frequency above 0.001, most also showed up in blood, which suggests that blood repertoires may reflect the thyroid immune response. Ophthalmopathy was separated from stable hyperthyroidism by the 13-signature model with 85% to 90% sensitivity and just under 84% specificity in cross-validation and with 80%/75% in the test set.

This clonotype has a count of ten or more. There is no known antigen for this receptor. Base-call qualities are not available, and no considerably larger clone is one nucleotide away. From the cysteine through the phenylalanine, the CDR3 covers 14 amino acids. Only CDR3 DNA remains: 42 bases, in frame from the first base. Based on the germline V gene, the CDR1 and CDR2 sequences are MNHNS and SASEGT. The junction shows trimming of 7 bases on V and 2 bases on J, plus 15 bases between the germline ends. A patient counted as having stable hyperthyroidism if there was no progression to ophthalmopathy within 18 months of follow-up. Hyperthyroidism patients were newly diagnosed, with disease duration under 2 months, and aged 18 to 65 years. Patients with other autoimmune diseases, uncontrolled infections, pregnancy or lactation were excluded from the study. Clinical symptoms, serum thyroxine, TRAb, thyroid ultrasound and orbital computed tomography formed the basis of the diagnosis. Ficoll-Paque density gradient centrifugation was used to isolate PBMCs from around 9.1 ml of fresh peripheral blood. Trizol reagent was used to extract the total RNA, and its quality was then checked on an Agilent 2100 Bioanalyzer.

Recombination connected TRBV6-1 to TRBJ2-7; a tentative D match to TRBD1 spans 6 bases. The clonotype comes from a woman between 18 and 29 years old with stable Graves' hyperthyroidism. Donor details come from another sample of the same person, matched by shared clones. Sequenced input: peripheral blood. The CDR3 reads CASKAGVGTYEQYF. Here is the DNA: TGTGCCAGCAAGGCAGGGGTCGGGACCTACGAGCAGTACTTC.